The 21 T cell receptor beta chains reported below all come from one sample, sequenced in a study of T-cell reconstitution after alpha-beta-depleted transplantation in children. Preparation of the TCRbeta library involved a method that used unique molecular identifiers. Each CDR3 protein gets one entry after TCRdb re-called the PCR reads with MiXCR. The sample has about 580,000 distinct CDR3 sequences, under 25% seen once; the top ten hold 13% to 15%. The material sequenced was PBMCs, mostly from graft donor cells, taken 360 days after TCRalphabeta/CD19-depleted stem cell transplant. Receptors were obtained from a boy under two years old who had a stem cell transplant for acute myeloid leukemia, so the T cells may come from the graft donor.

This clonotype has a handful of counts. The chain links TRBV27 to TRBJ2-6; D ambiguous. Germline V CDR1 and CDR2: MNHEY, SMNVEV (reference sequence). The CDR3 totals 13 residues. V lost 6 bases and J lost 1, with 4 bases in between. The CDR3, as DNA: TGTGCCAGCAGCCAATCTGGGGCCAACGTCCTGACTTTC. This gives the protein CASSQSGANVLTF. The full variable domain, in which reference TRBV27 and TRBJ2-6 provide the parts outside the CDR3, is EAQVTQNPRYLITVTGKKLTVTCSQNMNHEYMSWYRQDPGLGLRQIYYSMNVEVTDKGDVPEGYKVSRKEKRNFPLILESPSPNQTSLYFCASSQSGANVLTFGAGSRLTVL.

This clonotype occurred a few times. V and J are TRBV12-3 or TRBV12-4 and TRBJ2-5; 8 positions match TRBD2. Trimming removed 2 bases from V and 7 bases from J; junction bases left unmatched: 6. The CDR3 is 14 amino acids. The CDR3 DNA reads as TGTGCCAGCAGTTTAATCCGGGGGGGCGGGACCCAGTACTTC. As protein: CASSLIRGGGTQYF.

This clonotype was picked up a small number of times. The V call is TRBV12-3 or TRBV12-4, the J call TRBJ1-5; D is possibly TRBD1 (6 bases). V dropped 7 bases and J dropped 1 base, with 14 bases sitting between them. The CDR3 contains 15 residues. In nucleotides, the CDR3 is TGTGCCAGCAACCGTGGACAGCCCAGCAATCAGCCCCAGCATTTT. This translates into CASNRGQPSNQPQHF.

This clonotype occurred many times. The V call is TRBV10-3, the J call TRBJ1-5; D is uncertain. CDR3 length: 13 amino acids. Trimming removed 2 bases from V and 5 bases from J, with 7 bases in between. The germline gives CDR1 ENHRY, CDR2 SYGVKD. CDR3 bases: TGTGCCATCAGTGAGCCCCCAGATCAGCCCCAGCATTTT. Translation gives CAISEPPDQPQHF.

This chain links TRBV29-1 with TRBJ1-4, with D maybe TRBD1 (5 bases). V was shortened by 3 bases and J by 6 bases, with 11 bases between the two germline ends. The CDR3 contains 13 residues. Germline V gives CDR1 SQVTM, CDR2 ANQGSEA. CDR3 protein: CSVERGSDEKLFF. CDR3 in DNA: TGCAGCGTTGAGCGGGGGTCAGATGAAAAACTGTTTTTT.

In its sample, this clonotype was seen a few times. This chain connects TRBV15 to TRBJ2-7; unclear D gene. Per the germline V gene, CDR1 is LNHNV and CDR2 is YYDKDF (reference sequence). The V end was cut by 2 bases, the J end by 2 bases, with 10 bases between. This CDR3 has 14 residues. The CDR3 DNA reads TGTGCCACCAGCAGATCCCTTACAGCCTACGAGCAGTACTTC. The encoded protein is CATSRSLTAYEQYF.

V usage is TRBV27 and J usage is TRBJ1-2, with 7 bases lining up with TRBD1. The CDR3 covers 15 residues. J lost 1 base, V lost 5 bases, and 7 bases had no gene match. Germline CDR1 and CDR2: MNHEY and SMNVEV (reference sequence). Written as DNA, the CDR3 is TGTGCCAGCAGTAACCGGGACAGCGATAACTATGGCTACACCTTC. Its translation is CASSNRDSDNYGYTF.

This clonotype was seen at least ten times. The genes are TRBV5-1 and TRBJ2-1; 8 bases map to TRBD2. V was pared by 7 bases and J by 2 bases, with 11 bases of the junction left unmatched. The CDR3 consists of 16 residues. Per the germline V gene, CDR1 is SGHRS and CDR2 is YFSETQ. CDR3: CASGEIAGLAYNEQFF. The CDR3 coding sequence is TGCGCCAGCGGCGAGATAGCGGGGCTAGCCTACAATGAGCAGTTCTTC.

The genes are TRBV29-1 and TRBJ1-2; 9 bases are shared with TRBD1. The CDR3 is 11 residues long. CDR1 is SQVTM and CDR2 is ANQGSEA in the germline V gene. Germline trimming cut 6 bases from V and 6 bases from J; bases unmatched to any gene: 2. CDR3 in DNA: TGCAGCGTGGGACAGGGTAATGGCTACACCTTC. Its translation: CSVGQGNGYTF. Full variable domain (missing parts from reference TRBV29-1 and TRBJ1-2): SAVISQKPSRDICQRGTSLTIQCQVDSQVTMMFWYRQQPGQSLTLIATANQGSEATYESGFVIDKFPISRPNLTFSTLTVSNMSPEDSSIYLCSVGQGNGYTFGSGTRLTVV.

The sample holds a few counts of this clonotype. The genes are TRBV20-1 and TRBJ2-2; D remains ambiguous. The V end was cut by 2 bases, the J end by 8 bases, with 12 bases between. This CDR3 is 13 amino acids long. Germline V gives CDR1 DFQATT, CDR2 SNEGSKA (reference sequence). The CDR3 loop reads CSARSELRGELFF. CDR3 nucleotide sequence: TGCAGTGCTAGATCGGAGCTTCGGGGGGAGCTGTTTTTT.

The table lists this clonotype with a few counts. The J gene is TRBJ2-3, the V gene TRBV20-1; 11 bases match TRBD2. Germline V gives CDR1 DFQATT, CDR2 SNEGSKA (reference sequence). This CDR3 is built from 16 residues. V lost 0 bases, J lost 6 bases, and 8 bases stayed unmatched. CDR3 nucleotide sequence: TGCAGTGCTAGAGATCGCCTAGCGGGGGGCTTTGATACGCAGTATTTT. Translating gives CSARDRLAGGFDTQYF.

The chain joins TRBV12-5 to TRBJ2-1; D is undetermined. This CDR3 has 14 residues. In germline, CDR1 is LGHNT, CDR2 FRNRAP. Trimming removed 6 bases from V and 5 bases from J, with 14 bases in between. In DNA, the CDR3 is TGTGCTAGTGGCTCTGCCCCGGAAGACAATGAGCAGTTCTTC. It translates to CASGSAPEDNEQFF.

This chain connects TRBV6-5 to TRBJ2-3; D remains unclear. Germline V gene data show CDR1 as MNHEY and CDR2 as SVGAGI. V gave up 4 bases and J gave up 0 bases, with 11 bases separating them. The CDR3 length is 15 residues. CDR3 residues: CASSSPGSSTDTQYF. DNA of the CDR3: TGTGCCAGCAGTTCCCCGGGTTCCAGCACAGATACGCAGTATTTT.

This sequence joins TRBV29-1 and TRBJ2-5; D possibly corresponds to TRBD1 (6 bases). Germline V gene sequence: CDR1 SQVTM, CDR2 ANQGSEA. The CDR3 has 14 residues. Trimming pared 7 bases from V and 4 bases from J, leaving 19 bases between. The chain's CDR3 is CSGERGFVGETQYF. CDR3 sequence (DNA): TGCAGCGGGGAAAGGGGGTTCGTCGGAGAGACCCAGTACTTC.

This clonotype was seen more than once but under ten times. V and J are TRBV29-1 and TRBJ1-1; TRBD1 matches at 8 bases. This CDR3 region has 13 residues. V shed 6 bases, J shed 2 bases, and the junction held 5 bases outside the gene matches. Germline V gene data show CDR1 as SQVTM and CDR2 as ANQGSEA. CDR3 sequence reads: CSVGQVINTEAFF. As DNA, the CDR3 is TGCAGCGTGGGACAGGTCATTAACACTGAAGCTTTCTTT.

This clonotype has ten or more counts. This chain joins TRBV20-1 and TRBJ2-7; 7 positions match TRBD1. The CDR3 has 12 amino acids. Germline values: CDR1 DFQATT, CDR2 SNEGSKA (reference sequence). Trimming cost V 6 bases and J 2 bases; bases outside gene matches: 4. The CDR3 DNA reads TGCAGTGCCCGGGACAGAGCCTACGAGCAGTACTTC. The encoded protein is CSARDRAYEQYF.

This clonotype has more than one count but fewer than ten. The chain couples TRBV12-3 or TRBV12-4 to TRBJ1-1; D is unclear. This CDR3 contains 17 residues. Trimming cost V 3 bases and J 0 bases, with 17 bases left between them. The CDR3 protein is CASSFSGRGLVNTEAFF. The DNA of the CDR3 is TGTGCCAGCAGTTTCTCGGGTAGAGGGTTGGTGAACACTGAAGCTTTCTTT.

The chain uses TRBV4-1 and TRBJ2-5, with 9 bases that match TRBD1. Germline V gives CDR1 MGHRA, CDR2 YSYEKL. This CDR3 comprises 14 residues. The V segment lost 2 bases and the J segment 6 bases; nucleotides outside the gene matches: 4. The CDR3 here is CASSQRTGVKTQYF. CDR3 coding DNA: TGCGCCAGCAGCCAAAGGACAGGGGTAAAGACCCAGTACTTC.

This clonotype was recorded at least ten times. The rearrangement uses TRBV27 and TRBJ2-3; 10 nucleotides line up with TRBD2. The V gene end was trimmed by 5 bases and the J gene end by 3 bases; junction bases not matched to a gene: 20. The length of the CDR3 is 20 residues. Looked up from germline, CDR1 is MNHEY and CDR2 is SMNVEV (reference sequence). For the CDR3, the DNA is TGTGCCAGCAGTCCCCTCGGGGTAGCGGGGGGTCCCTTGGGGACAGATACGCAGTATTTT. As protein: CASSPLGVAGGPLGTDTQYF.

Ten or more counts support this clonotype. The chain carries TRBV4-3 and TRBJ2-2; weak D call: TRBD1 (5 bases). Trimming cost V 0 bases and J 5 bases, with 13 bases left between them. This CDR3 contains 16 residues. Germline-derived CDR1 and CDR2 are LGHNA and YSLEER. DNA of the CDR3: TGCGCCAGCAGCCAAGACGCAGGGATCGGGACCGGGGAGCTGTTTTTT. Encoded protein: CASSQDAGIGTGELFF.

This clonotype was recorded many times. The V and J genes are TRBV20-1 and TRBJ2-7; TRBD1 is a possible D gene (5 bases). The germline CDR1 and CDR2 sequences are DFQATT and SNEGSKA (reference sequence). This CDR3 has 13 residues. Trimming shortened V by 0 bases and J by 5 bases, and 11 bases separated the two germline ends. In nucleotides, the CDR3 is TGCAGTGCTAGAGATAGTGTGGGGCACGAGCAGTACTTC. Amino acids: CSARDSVGHEQYF.